Following are 18 T cell receptor beta chains from one sample sequenced in a study of Graves' ophthalmopathy and Graves' hyperthyroidism (dated by TCRdb to the late 2010s). Sequenced using an Illumina HiSeq 2000. TCR beta CDR3 regions were amplified from RNA transcripts for repertoire sequencing. HTBI primers and the Qiagen OneStep RT-PCR kit were used in a first-round RT-PCR, which was followed by a second-round multiplex PCR, size selection and purification. TCRdb's own reprocessing of the public reads used fastp at Q25 and MiXCR and kept productive beta chains. Every distinct CDR3 protein forms one entry, paired with its most common genes and DNA. The sample includes about 740,000 distinct CDR3 sequences, with about 44% observed a single time. The ten largest clonotypes hold approximately 43% of the sample. The sequencing input was peripheral blood. Receptors originate from an adult man with Graves' ophthalmopathy.

The sample holds many counts of this clonotype. The chain uses TRBV2 and TRBJ1-4, with unresolved D. The V and J ends lost 3 bases and 8 bases respectively, with 13 bases between them. This CDR3 is built from 14 residues. Germline loops: CDR1 SNHLY, CDR2 FYNNEI. This chain's CDR3 is CASSDSTGREKLFF. In DNA, the CDR3 is TGTGCCAGCAGTGATTCGACCGGGAGGGAAAAACTGTTTTTT. Together with reference TRBV2 and TRBJ1-4, the CDR3 gives the full variable domain: EPEVTQTPSHQVTQMGQEVILRCVPISNHLYFYWYRQILGQKVEFLVSFYNNEISEKSEIFDDQFSVERPDGSNFTLKIRSTKLEDSAMYFCASSDSTGREKLFFGSGTQLSVL.

The table lists this clonotype with a few counts. V usage is TRBV7-9 and J usage is TRBJ2-5; the D gene could be TRBD1 or TRBD2 (5 bases each). V was clipped by 2 bases and J by 7 bases, with 17 bases between them. The CDR3 is 15 residues long. Germline assignment: CDR1 SEHNR and CDR2 FQNEAQ (reference sequence). CDR3 sequence reads: CASSLIAGTTGTQYF. CDR3 DNA: TGTGCCAGCAGCTTAATAGCCGGGACCACCGGGACCCAGTACTTC.

To note about this clonotype: Relative to the germline gene, one junction end is altered; a read error may explain this. V gene TRBV25-1 combines with J gene TRBJ2-2, with D possibly TRBD1 on 5 matching bases. Germline V gene lookup returns CDR1 MGHDK and CDR2 SYGVNS. The CDR3 consists of 18 residues. CDR3 sequence: CATEPEVRGSRNTGELFF. The CDR3 DNA reads TGCGCCACCGAGCCCGAAGTTAGGGGCAGTCGGAACACCGGGGAGCTGTTTTTT. Using reference TRBV25-1 and TRBJ2-2 for the parts outside the CDR3, the full variable domain is EADIYQTPRYLVIGTGKKITLECSQTMGHDKMYWYQQDPGMELHLIHYSYGVNSTEKGDLSSESTVSRIRTEHFPLTLESARPSHTSQYLCATEPEVRGSRNTGELFFGEGSRLTVL.

In its sample, this clonotype was seen many times. The CDR3 spells CASSQPGREAFF. The CDR3 DNA is TGTGCCAGCAGCCAACCAGGGCGTGAAGCTTTCTTT. The chain uses TRBV7-9 and TRBJ1-1; possibly TRBD1 for D (5 bases). The CDR3 is 12 residues long. Deletions cut 5 bases from V and 7 bases from J, with 11 bases between. Germline values: CDR1 SEHNR, CDR2 FQNEAQ (reference sequence).

This clonotype was seen at least ten times. V is TRBV7-2 and J is TRBJ1-2; D remains unclear. The length of the CDR3 is 14 residues. The V gene's germline CDR1 is SGHTA and CDR2 FQGNSA. V was cut by 3 bases and J by 0 bases, with 8 bases left in between. Here the CDR3 DNA reads TGTGCCAGCAGCTTGCGCAGAGCTAACTATGGCTACACCTTC. Residues: CASSLRRANYGYTF.

Concerning this clonotype: A much larger clone is a single base away; this may be a read error. The chain's CDR3 is CASSSTRVYGYTF. CDR3 DNA: TGTGCCAGCAGCTCGACAAGAGTCTATGGCTACACCTTC. This chain uses TRBV7-9 with TRBJ1-2; D gene uncertain. Germline V gene lookup returns CDR1 SEHNR and CDR2 FQNEAQ (reference sequence). V lost 4 bases and J 4 bases, leaving 10 bases between the germline ends. This CDR3 has 13 residues.

The table lists this clonotype with a few counts. The V and J genes are TRBV2 and TRBJ1-1, with D perhaps matching TRBD1 (6 bases). Trimming took 4 bases from V and 12 from J, leaving 9 bases between them. This CDR3 has 10 amino acids. Per the germline V gene, CDR1 is SNHLY and CDR2 is FYNNEI. The CDR3 region is CASSVRDTFF. CDR3 in DNA: TGTGCCAGCAGTGTTCGGGACACTTTCTTT.

The chain joins TRBV14 to TRBJ1-1; tentative D call: TRBD1 (5 bases). Germline CDR1 SGHDN, CDR2 FVKESK. The CDR3 spans 16 residues. V lost 2 bases, J lost 3 bases, and 16 bases lay in between. The CDR3 DNA reads as TGTGCCAGCAGCCAATGGTCAGGTCGGGGGGACACTGAAGCTTTCTTT. As protein: CASSQWSGRGDTEAFF.

This clonotype was observed a handful of times. The rearrangement uses TRBV6-6 and TRBJ1-5; a weak D match, TRBD1 (5 bases). The CDR3 totals 16 residues. V was trimmed by 7 bases and J by 1 base, leaving 17 bases between them. The germline gives CDR1 MNHNY, CDR2 SVGAGI (reference sequence). CDR3 in DNA: TGTGCCAGCACAGGGAGGGGTAATAGGAGCAATCAGCCCCAGCATTTT. Protein sequence: CASTGRGNRSNQPQHF.

This clonotype was found many times. The chain links TRBV29-1 to TRBJ1-1; D call uncertain. The V gene lost 5 bases and the J gene lost 1 base, with 11 bases spanning the gap. Germline CDR1 reads SQVTM; CDR2 reads ANQGSEA. This CDR3 has 13 residues. The CDR3 sequence is CSVPLNSNTEAFF. In DNA form, the CDR3 reads TGCAGCGTTCCGCTAAACTCGAACACTGAAGCTTTCTTT.

The V gene is TRBV19, the J gene TRBJ2-7; 9 bases map to TRBD1. The V gene's germline CDR1 is LNHDA and CDR2 SQIVND (reference sequence). Losses at the gene ends were 9 bases for V and 0 bases for J; bases not matched to a gene: 3. This CDR3 spans 13 amino acids. CDR3 nucleotide sequence: TGTGCCAGCGGACAGGGGCCCTCCTACGAGCAGTACTTC. It translates to CASGQGPSYEQYF.

Concerning this clonotype: A read error may be the cause here, since a much bigger clone is one base away. V and J are TRBV2 and TRBJ1-4, with D possibly matching TRBD1 (5 bases). With 4 bases removed from V and 8 bases from J, the gap between germline ends came to 8 bases. CDR3 length: 12 amino acids. Germline V gives CDR1 SNHLY, CDR2 FYNNEI. CDR3 coding DNA: TGTGCCAGCAGTGGGGGCTTCGAAAAACTGTTTTTT. Its protein is CASSGGFEKLFF.

Regarding this clonotype: The junction differs from germline at one of its ends, possibly a read error. J is TRBJ1-2 and V is TRBV20-1; D is perhaps TRBD1 (6 bases). The CDR3 has 14 residues. Germline V CDR1 and CDR2: DFQATT, SNEGSKA (reference sequence). The CDR3 DNA sequence: TGCAGTGCTAGAGTCGGACAGTTAAGCTATGGCCACACCTTC. Amino acid sequence: CSARVGQLSYGHTF.

The J gene is TRBJ2-3, the V gene TRBV29-1; the D call may be TRBD1 or TRBD2 (6 bases each). V was trimmed by 3 bases and J by 4 bases, leaving 14 bases between them. The germline V gene has CDR1 SQVTM and CDR2 ANQGSEA. There are 14 residues in the CDR3. The CDR3 sequence is CSVDGGSNADTQYF. The CDR3 coding sequence is TGCAGCGTTGACGGGGGCTCAAACGCAGATACGCAGTATTTT.

DNA for the CDR3: TGTGCCAGCAGTAAGACAGGGACGGGGGCTGAAGCTTTCTTT. This gives the protein CASSKTGTGAEAFF. The V call is TRBV11-2, the J call TRBJ1-1; TRBD1 matches at 7 bases. Germline loops: CDR1 SGHAT, CDR2 FQNNGV. The V and J ends lost 6 bases and 6 bases, in that order; junction bases with no gene match: 10. The length of the CDR3 is 14 residues. Filled out from reference TRBV11-2 and TRBJ1-1, the complete variable domain reads EAGVAQSPRYKIIEKRQSVAFWCNPISGHATLYWYQQILGQGPKLLIQFQNNGVVDDSQLPKDRFSAERLKGVDSTLKIQPAKLEDSAVYLCASSKTGTGAEAFFGQGTRLTVV.

The J gene is TRBJ1-2, the V gene TRBV20-1; TRBD1 matches at 11 bases. This CDR3 comprises 13 residues. In germline, CDR1 is DFQATT, CDR2 SNEGSKA (reference sequence). CDR3 protein: CMLGDRGNYGYTF. The CDR3, as DNA: TGCATGCTGGGGGACAGGGGGAACTATGGCTACACCTTC.

This chain connects TRBV5-5 to TRBJ1-2; 8 bases fit TRBD1. J was trimmed by 2 bases and V by 4 bases; bases with no gene match: 4. There are 14 residues in the CDR3. Germline lookup yields CDR1 SGHKS and CDR2 YYEKEE (reference sequence). CDR3 bases: TGTGCCAGCAGCCGAGGGGACAGGAACTATGGCTACACCTTC. It translates to CASSRGDRNYGYTF.

Worth noting for this clonotype: Just one base apart from a much larger clone, this may be a read error. This rearrangement joins TRBV5-5 to TRBJ1-6; D unresolved. This CDR3 has 14 amino acids. The germline gives CDR1 SGHKS, CDR2 YYEKEE (reference sequence). V shed 2 bases and J shed 8 bases, with 11 bases lying between them. In DNA, the CDR3 is TGTGCCAGCAGCTTCGGACGGGGAGATTCACCCCTCCACTTT. It specifies CASSFGRGDSPLHF.